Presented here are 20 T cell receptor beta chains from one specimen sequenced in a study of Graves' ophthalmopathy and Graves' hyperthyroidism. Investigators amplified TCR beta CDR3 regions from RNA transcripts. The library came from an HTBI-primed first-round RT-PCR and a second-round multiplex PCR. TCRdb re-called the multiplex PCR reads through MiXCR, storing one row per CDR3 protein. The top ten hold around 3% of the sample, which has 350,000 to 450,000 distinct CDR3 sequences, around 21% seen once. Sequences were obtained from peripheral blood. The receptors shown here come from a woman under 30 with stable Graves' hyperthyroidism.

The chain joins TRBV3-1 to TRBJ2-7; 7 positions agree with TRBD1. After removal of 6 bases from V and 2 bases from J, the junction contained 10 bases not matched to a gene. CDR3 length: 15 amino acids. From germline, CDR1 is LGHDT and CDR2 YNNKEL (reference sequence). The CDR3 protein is CASSAWTGATYEQYF. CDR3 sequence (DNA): TGTGCCAGCAGTGCCTGGACAGGTGCTACCTACGAGCAGTACTTC.

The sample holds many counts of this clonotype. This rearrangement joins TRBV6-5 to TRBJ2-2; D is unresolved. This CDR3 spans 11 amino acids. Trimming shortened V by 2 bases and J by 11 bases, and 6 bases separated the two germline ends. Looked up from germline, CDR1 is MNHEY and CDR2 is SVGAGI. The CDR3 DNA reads TGTGCCAGCAGTTACGGTGTCGAGCTGTTTTTT. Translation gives CASSYGVELFF.

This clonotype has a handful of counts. The CDR3 sequence: CSANVGASNQPQHF. CDR3 coding DNA: TGCAGTGCTAACGTCGGGGCTAGCAATCAGCCCCAGCATTTT. The rearrangement links TRBV20-1 to TRBJ1-5; possibly TRBD1 for D (5 bases). Deletions cut 4 bases from V and 0 bases from J, with 10 bases between. The CDR3 contains 14 residues. Germline CDR1 and CDR2: DFQATT and SNEGSKA (reference sequence).

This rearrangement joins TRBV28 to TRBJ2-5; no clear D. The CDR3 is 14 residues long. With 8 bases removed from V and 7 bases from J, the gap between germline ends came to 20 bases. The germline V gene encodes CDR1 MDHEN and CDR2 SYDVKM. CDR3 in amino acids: CASCLPGRKGTQYF. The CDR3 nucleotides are TGTGCCAGCTGCCTCCCCGGAAGAAAGGGGACCCAGTACTTC.

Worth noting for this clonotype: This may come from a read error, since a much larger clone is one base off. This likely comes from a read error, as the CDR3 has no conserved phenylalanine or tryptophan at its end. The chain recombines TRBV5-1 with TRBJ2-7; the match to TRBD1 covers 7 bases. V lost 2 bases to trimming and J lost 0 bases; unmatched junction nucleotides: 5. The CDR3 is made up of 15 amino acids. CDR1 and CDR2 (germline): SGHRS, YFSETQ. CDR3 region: CASSLGQAFSYEQYL. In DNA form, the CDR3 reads TGCGCCAGCAGCTTAGGACAGGCTTTCTCCTACGAGCAGTACCTC.

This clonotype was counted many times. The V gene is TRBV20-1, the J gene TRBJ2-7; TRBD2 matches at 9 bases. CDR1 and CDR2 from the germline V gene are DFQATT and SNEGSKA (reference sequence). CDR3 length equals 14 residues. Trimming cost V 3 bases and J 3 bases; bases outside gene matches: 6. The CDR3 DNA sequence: TGCAGTGCTAGGGGGCTAGCGGGACACTACGAGCAGTACTTC. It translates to CSARGLAGHYEQYF.

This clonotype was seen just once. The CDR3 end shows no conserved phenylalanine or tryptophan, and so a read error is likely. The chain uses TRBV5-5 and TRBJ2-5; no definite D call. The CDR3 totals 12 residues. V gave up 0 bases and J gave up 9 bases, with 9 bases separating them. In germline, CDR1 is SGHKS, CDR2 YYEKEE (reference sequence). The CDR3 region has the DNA TGTGCCAGCAGCTTGGCGTCCGGGTCCCAGTACTAC. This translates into CASSLASGSQYY.

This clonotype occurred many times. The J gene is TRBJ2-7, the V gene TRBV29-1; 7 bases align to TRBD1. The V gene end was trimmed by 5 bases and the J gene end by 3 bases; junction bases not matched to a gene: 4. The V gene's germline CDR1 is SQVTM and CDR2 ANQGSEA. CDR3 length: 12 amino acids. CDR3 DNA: TGCAGCGTTACACGGGACAGCTACGAGCAGTACTTC. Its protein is CSVTRDSYEQYF.

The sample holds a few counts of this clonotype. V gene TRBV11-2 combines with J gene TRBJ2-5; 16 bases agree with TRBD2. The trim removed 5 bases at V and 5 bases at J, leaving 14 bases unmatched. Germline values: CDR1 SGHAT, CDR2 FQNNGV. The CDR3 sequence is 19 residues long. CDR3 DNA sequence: TGTGCCAGCAGCCACACCGAGGGACTAGCGGGGGGGCCATGGGAGACCCAGTACTTC. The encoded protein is CASSHTEGLAGGPWETQYF.

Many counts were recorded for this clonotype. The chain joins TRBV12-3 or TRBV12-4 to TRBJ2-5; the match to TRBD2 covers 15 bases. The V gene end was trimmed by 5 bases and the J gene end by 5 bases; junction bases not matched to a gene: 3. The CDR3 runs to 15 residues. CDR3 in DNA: TGTGCCAGCAGTCGGACTAGCGGGGGGGTGGAGACCCAGTACTTC. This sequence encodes CASSRTSGGVETQYF.

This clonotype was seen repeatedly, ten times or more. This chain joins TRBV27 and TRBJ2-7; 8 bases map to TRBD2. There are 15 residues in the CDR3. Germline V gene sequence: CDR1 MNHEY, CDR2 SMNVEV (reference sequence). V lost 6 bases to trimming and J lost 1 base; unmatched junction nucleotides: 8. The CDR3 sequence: CASRTPGTSSYEQYF. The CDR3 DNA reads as TGTGCCAGCAGAACGCCCGGGACTAGTTCCTACGAGCAGTACTTC.

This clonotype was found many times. The chain's CDR3 is CSVAAGWGMAGELFF. The CDR3 DNA follows: TGCAGCGTTGCGGCCGGATGGGGGATGGCCGGGGAGCTGTTTTTT. The V and J genes are TRBV29-1 and TRBJ2-2; D may be TRBD1 or TRBD2 (5 bases each). Trimming removed 4 bases at V and 6 bases at J, with 18 bases between. Germline assignment: CDR1 SQVTM and CDR2 ANQGSEA. This CDR3 is built from 15 residues.

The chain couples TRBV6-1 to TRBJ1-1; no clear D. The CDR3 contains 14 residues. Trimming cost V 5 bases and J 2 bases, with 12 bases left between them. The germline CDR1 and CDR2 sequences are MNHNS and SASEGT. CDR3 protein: CASSTRTLNTEAFF. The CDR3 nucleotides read TGTGCCAGCAGTACCCGGACCTTAAACACTGAAGCTTTCTTT.

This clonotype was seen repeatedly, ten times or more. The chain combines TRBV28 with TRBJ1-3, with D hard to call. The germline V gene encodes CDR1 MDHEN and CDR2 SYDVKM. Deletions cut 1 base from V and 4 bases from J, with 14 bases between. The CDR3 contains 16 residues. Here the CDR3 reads CASSLSGFGGGNTIYF. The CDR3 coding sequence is TGTGCCAGCAGTTTATCGGGCTTTGGCGGAGGAAACACCATATATTTT. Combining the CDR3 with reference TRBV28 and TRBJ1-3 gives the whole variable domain DVKVTQSSRYLVKRTGEKVFLECVQDMDHENMFWYRQDPGLGLRLIYFSYDVKMKEKGDIPEGYSVSREKKERFSLILESASTNQTSMYLCASSLSGFGGGNTIYFGEGSWLTVV.

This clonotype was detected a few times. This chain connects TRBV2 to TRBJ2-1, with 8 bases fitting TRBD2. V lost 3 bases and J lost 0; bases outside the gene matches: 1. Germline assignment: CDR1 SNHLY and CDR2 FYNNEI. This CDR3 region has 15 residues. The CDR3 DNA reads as TGTGCCAGCAGTGACCTAGCGGGCTCCTACAATGAGCAGTTCTTC. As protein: CASSDLAGSYNEQFF.

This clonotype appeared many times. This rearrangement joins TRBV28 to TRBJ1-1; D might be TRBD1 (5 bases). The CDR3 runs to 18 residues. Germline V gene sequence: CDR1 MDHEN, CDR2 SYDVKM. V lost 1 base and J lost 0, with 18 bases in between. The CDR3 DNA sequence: TGTGCCAGCAGTTTATTGACCGGGGGGGTGGGTTTGAACACTGAAGCTTTCTTT. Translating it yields CASSLLTGGVGLNTEAFF.

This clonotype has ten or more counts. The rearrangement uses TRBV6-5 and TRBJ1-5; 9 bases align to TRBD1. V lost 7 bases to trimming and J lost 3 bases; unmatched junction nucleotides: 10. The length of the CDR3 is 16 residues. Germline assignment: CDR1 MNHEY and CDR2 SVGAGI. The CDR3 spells CASKLEQGAHNQPQHF. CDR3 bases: TGTGCCAGCAAACTAGAACAGGGGGCCCACAATCAGCCCCAGCATTTT.

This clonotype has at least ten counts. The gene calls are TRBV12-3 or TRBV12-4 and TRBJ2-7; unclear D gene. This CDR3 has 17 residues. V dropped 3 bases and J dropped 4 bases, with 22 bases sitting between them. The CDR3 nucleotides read TGTGCCAGCAGTTTGGTCTCCGGTGAGGCAGACCCTTACGAGCAGTACTTC. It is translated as CASSLVSGEADPYEQYF.

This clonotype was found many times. DNA of the CDR3: TGCAGTGCTAGGGGCAGGGTGGCCACTGAAGCTTTCTTT. Its protein product is CSARGRVATEAFF. The chain uses TRBV20-1 and TRBJ1-1, with D possibly being TRBD1 (5 bases). Germline loops: CDR1 DFQATT, CDR2 SNEGSKA (reference sequence). V dropped 3 bases and J dropped 4 bases, with 12 bases sitting between them. The CDR3 loop spans 13 amino acids.

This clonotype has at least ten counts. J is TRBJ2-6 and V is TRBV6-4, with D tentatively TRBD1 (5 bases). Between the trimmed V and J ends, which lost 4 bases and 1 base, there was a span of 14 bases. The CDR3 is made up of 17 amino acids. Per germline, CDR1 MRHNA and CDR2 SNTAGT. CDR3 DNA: TGTGCCAGCAGTGTCGAGACAGATCCATCTGGGGCCAACGTCCTGACTTTC. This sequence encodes CASSVETDPSGANVLTF.